Detailed here is one T cell receptor (beta chain). V was clipped by 5 bases and J by 5 bases; unmatched bases: 7. Germline V gene data show CDR1 as MDHEN and CDR2 as SYDVKM. This CDR3 comprises 15 residues. The entry originates in a study of blood T cell repertoires in COVID-19. The assay was immunoSEQ multiplex PCR, and TCRdb's table has in-frame clones only and misses some. The sample contains 55,000 to 90,000 clones, more than 75% of which appear only once. This chain uses TRBV28 with TRBJ1-1; 11 bases agree with TRBD1. This receptor was obtained from a human donor in a cohort sampled during active COVID-19. The material sequenced was peripheral blood. DNA of the CDR3: TGTGCCAGCAGTGCTGGGACAGGGGGACATACTGAAGCTTTCTTT. As protein: CASSAGTGGHTEAFF.